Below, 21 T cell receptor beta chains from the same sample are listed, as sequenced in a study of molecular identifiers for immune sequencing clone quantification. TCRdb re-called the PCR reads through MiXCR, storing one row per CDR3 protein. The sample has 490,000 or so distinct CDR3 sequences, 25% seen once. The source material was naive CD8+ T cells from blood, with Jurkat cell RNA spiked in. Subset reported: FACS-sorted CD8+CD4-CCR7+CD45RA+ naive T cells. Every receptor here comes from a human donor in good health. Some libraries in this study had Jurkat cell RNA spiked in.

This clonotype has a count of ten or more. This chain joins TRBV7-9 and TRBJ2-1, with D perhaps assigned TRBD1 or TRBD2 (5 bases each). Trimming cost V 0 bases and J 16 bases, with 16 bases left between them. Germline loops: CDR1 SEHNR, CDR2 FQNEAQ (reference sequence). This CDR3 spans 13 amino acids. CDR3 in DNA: TGTGCCAGCAGCTTAGCGGACTGGGACGAGGGATTCTTC. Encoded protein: CASSLADWDEGFF.

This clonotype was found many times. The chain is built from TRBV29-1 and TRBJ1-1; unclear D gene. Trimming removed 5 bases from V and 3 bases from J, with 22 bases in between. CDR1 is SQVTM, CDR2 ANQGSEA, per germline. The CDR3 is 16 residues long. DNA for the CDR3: TGCAGCGTTCCAACCCCCACAGACTACGGGGACACTGAAGCTTTCTTT. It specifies CSVPTPTDYGDTEAFF. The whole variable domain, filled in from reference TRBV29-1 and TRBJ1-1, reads SAVISQKPSRDICQRGTSLTIQCQVDSQVTMMFWYRQQPGQSLTLIATANQGSEATYESGFVIDKFPISRPNLTFSTLTVSNMSPEDSSIYLCSVPTPTDYGDTEAFFGQGTRLTVV.

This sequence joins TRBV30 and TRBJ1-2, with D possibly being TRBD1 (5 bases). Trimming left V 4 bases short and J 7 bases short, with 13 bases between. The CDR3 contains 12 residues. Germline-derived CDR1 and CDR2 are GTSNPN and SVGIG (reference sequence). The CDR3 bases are TGTGCCTGGACAGGGATGTCTTTTGGCTACACCTTC. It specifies CAWTGMSFGYTF.

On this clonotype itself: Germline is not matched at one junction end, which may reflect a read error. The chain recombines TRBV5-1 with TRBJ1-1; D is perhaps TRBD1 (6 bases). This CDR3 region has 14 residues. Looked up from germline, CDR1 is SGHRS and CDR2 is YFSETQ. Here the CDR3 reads CASSLEGVRTEASF. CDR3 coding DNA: TGCGCCAGCAGCTTGGAGGGGGTTAGGACTGAAGCTTCCTTT.

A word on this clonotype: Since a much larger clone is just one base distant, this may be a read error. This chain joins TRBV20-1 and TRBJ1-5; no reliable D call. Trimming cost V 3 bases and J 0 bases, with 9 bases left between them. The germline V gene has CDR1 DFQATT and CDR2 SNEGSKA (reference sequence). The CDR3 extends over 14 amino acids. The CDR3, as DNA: TGCAGTGCTAGGGTTGGGTATAGCAATCAGCCCCAGCATTTT. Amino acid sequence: CSARVGYSNQPQHF.

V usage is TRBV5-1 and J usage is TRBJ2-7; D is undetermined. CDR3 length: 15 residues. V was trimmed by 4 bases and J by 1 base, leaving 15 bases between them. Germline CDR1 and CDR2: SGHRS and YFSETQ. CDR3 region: CASSPLESVSYEQYF. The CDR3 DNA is TGCGCCAGCAGCCCGCTGGAGAGTGTGTCCTACGAGCAGTACTTC.

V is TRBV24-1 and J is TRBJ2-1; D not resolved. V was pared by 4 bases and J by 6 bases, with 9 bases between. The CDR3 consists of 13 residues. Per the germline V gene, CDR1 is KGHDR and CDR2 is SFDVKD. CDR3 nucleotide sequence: TGTGCCACCAGTGAACGGATAGGCAATGAGCAGTTCTTC. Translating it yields CATSERIGNEQFF.

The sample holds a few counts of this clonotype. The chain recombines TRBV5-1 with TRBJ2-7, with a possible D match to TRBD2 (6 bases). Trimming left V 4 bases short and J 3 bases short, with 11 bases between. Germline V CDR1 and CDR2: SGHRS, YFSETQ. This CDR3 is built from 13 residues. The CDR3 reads CASSTGDFYEQYF. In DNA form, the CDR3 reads TGCGCCAGCAGCACGGGGGACTTCTACGAGCAGTACTTC.

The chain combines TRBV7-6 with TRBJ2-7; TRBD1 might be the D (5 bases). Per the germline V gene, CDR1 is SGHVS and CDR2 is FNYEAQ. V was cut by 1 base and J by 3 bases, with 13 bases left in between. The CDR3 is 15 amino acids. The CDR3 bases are TGTGCCAGCAGCTTAGGGTCAGGGAAAAGCTACGAGCAGTACTTC. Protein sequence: CASSLGSGKSYEQYF.

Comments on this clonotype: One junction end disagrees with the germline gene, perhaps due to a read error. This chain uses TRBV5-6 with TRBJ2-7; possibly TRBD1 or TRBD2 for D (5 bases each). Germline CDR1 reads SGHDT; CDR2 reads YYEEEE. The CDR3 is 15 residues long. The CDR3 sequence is CASSFEGSWGYGQYF. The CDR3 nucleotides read TGTGCCAGCAGCTTTGAAGGGAGTTGGGGCTACGGGCAGTACTTC.

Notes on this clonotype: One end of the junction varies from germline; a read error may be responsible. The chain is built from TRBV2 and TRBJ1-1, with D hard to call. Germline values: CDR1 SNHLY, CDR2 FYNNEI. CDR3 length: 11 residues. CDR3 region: CASEMNTEAFF. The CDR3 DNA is TGCGCCAGCGAAATGAACACTGAAGCTTTCTTT.

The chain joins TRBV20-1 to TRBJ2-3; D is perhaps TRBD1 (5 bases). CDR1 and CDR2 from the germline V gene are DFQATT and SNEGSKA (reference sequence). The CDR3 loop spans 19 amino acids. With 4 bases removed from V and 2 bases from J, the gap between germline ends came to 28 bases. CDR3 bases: TGCAGTGCTACCCTTCCCAGGGTAATATCTTCGGTGCCCACAGATACGCAGTATTTT. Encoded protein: CSATLPRVISSVPTDTQYF.

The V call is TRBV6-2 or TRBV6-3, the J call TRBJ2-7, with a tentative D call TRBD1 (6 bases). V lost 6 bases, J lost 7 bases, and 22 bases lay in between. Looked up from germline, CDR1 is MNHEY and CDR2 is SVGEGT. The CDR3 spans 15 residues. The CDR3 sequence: CASRARTDLLPEQYF. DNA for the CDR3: TGTGCCAGCAGGGCCAGGACAGACCTACTACCGGAGCAGTACTTC.

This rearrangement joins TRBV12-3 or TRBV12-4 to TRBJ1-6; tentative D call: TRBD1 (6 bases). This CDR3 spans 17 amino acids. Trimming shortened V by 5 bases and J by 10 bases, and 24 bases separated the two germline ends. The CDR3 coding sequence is TGTGCCAGCAGTATCTCAGGGGACGGAATGGGCGGATCACCCCTCCACTTT. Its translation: CASSISGDGMGGSPLHF.

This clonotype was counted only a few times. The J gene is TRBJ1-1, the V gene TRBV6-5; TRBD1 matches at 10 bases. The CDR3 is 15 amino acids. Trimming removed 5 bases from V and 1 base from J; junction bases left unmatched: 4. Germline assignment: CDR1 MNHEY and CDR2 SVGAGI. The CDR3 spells CASSRRDRGNTEAFF. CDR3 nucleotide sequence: TGTGCCAGCAGTCGGAGGGACAGGGGGAACACTGAAGCTTTCTTT.

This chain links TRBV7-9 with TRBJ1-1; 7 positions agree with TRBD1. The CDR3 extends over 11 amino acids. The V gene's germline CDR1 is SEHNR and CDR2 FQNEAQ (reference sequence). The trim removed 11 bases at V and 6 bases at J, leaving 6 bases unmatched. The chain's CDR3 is CALRGDPEAFF. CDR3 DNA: TGTGCCCTCAGGGGGGACCCTGAAGCTTTCTTT.

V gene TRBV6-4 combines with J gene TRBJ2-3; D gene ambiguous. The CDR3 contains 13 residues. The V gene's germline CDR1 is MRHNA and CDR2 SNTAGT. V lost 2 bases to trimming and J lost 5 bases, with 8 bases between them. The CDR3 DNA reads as TGTGCCAGCAGTGACAGGAACAGAGATACGCAGTATTTT. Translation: CASSDRNRDTQYF.

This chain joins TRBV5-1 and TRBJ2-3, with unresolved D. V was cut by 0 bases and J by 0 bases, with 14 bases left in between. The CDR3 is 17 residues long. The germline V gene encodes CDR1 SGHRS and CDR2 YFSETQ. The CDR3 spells CASSLAGRQTSTDTQYF. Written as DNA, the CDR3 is TGCGCCAGCAGCTTGGCGGGCCGTCAAACTAGCACAGATACGCAGTATTTT.

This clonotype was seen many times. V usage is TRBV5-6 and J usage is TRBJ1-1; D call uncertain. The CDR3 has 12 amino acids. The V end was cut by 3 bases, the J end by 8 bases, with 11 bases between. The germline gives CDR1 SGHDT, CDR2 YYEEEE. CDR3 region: CASSYTETEAFF. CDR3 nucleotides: TGTGCCAGCAGCTACACTGAAACCGAAGCTTTCTTT. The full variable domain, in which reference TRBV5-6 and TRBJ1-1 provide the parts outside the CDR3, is DAGVTQSPTHLIKTRGQQVTLRCSPKSGHDTVSWYQQALGQGPQFIFQYYEEEERQRGNFPDRFSGHQFPNYSSELNVNALLLGDSALYLCASSYTETEAFFGQGTRLTVV.

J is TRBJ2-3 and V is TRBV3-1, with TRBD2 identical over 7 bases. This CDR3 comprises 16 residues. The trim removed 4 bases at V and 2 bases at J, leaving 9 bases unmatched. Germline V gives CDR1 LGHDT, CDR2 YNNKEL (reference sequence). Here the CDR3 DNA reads TGTGCCAGCAGCCCGCTCGCGGGAGACATCACAGATACGCAGTATTTT. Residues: CASSPLAGDITDTQYF.

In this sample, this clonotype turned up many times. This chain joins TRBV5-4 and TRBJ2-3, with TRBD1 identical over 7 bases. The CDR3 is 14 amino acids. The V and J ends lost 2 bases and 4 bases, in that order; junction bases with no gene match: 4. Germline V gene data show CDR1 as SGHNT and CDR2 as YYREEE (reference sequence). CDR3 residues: CASSLQGLPDTQYF. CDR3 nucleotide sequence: TGTGCCAGCAGCTTACAGGGGCTTCCAGATACGCAGTATTTT.